In its sample, the clone carrying this T cell receptor beta chain was seen once. In the naive CD8 group, cells lacked CD45RO and were positively selected for CCR7, so terminally differentiated effector memory CD45RA+ cells were left out. The data were produced by immunoSEQ multiplex PCR, yet TCRdb's version contains in-frame clones alone and is incomplete. The sample lists about 1,800,000 clones; 85% to 95% were seen once. CDR1 MNHEY and CDR2 SMNVEV come from the germline V gene (reference sequence). This CDR3 contains 16 residues. Trimming took 1 base from V and 2 from J; bases not matched to a gene: 3. This entry belongs to a study of shared clonotypes between healthy human individuals.

The J gene is TRBJ2-2, the V gene TRBV27, with TRBD1 matching over 8 bases. What was sequenced was naive CD8+ T cells sorted from blood. The TCR originated in a man younger than 35 in good health. The CDR3 DNA reads TGTGCCAGCAGTTTATGGACAGGGCATAACACCGGGGAGCTGTTTTTT. Protein: CASSLWTGHNTGELFF.